The 2 T cell receptor beta chains reported below all come from one sample, sequenced in a study of shared clonotypes between healthy human individuals. TCRdb's copy holds only in-frame clones and misses some; the assay was immunoSEQ multiplex PCR. The sample holds 630,000 or so clones, roughly 98% seen once. CD45RO-negative CD8 cells positively selected for CCR7 made up the naive population, which excluded terminally differentiated effector memory CD45RA+ cells. Sequenced sample: naive CD8+ T cells sorted from blood. These receptors all stem from a man aged 25 to 40 in good health.

This sequence joins TRBV7-9 and TRBJ2-7, with 12 nucleotides matching TRBD1. CDR3 length: 15 amino acids. The germline CDR1 and CDR2 sequences are SEHNR and FQNEAQ (reference sequence). V shed 5 bases and J 4 bases; nucleotides not matched to a gene: 6. The CDR3 coding sequence is TGTGCCAGCAGCCCGAGGGACAGGGGGCCGTACGAGCAGTACTTC. Translated: CASSPRDRGPYEQYF.

The chain combines TRBV11-2 with TRBJ2-2; the D gene is possibly TRBD1 (5 bases). Trimming shortened V by 5 bases and J by 4 bases, and 17 bases separated the two germline ends. Germline CDR1 reads SGHAT; CDR2 reads FQNNGV. The CDR3 sequence is 16 residues long. In nucleotides, the CDR3 is TGTGCCAGCAGCCCCTTGGGGCACCCAACCACCGGGGAGCTGTTTTTT. As protein: CASSPLGHPTTGELFF.